This TCR beta chain originates from a study of regulatory T cells in long-lasting Graves disease. Study-wide results and caveats: When disease was persistent, TRBV28, TRBJ1-2 and TRBJ2-5 were the favored segments. It was possible that the small sample size reduced accuracy.

To note about this clonotype: Antigen specificity is unknown.

Construction of the TCR beta libraries employed iRepertoire HTBI primers in conjunction with Arm-PCR of CDR3 regions. TCRdb recomputed calls from the multiplex PCR reads with MiXCR, one row per CDR3 protein. The sample consists of about 320,000 distinct CDR3 sequences, roughly 18% of them appearing once. As to time point: newly diagnosed GD, antithyroid drugs for less than 3 months. Construction of the TCR library relied on RNA isolated from PBMCs. An endocrinology department in Xi'an, China, recruited the patients. Trimming took 5 bases from V and 7 from J; bases not matched to a gene: 8. The CDR3 extends over 15 amino acids. CDR1 and CDR2 (germline): MNHNS, SASEGT.

Sample: peripheral blood mononuclear cells (PBMCs), taken at new diagnosis, from a patient treated with antithyroid drugs. This receptor was identified in a female donor with Graves disease. The chain uses TRBV6-1 and TRBJ2-7; 13 nucleotides agree with TRBD2. DNA of the CDR3: TGTGCCAGCAGTCTCGGACTAGCGGGAGCTGGGGAGCAGTACTTC. Its translation: CASSLGLAGAGEQYF.